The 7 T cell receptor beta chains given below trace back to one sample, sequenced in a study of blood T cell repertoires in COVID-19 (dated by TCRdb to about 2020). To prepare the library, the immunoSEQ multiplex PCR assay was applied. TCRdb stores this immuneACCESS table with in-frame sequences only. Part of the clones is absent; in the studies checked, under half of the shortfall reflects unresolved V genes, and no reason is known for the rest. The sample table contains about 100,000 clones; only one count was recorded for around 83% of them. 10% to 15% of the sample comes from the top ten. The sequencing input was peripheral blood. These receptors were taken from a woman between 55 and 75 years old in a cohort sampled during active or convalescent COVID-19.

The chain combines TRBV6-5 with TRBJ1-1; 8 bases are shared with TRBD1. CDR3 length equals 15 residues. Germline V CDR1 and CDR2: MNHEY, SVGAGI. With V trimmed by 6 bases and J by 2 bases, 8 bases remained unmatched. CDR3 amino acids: CASSPIDRGNTEAFF. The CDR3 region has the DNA TGTGCCAGCAGCCCAATCGACAGGGGAAACACTGAAGCTTTCTTT.

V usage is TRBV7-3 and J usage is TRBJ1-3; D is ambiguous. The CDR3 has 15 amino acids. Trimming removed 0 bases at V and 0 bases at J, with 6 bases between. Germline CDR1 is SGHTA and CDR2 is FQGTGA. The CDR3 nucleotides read TGTGCCAGCAGCTTAACGAGGGACTCTGGAAACACCATATATTTT. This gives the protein CASSLTRDSGNTIYF.

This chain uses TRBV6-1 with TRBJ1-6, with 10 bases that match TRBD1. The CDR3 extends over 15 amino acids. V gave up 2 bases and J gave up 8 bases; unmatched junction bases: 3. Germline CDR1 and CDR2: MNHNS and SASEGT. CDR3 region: CASSEMGQGYSPLHF. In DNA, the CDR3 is TGTGCCAGCAGTGAAATGGGACAGGGGTATTCACCCCTCCACTTT.

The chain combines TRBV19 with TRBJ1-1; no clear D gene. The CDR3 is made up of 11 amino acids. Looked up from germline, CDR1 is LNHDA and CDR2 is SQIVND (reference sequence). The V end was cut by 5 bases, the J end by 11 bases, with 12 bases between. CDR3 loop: CASSPGSRAFF. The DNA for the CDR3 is TGTGCCAGTAGTCCCGGGTCCCGGGCTTTCTTT.

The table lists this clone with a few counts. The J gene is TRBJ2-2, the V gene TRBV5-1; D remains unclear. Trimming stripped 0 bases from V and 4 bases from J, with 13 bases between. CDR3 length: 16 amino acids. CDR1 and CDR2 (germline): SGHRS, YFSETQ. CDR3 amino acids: CASSLEPSDITGELFF. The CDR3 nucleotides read TGCGCCAGCAGCTTGGAACCAAGCGATATCACCGGGGAGCTGTTTTTT.

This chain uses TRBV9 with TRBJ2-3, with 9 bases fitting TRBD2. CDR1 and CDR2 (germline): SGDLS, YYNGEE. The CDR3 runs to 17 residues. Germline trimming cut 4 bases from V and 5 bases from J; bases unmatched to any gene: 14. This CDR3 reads CASSPDQGLAGLDTQYF. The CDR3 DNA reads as TGTGCCAGCAGCCCCGATCAGGGACTAGCAGGGTTAGATACGCAGTATTTT.

This chain's CDR3 is CASLPTSGYTGELFF. The CDR3 bases are TGTGCCAGCTTGCCGACTAGCGGGTACACCGGGGAGCTGTTTTTT. The chain carries TRBV3-1 (or the pseudogene TRBV3-2) and TRBJ2-2, with 10 nucleotides matching TRBD2. V was pared by 8 bases and J by 3 bases, with 6 bases of the junction left unmatched. There are 15 residues in the CDR3. Looked up from germline, CDR1 is LGHDT and CDR2 is YNNKEL (reference sequence).